These 15 T cell receptor beta chains were all obtained from the same sample, sequenced in a study of blood T cell repertoires in COVID-19 (dated by TCRdb to about 2020). The library was produced with the immunoSEQ multiplex PCR assay. In TCRdb, the immuneACCESS table is reduced to in-frame sequences with V and J assigned. These tables do not hold every clone; where another copy was compared, an unresolved V gene accounts for under half, and the others remain unexplained. In this sample the table shows 150,000 to 200,000 clones, 81% of which occur a single time. The ten largest account for 8% to 13% of the sample. The sequencing sample was made of peripheral blood. These receptors originate from a man in his sixties with active or convalescent COVID-19.

CDR3 coding DNA: TGTGCCAGCAGCGCAGGTCCCGGGACAGGGGGATTTTACGAGCAGTACTTC. Protein sequence: CASSAGPGTGGFYEQYF. V is TRBV9 and J is TRBJ2-7; 11 bases map to TRBD1. This CDR3 contains 17 residues. The V gene's germline CDR1 is SGDLS and CDR2 YYNGEE. Trimming at V came to 3 bases and at J to 4 bases, leaving 12 bases not matched to a gene.

V usage is TRBV6-1 and J usage is TRBJ1-1, with D unclear. The CDR3 runs 17 residues. V shed 0 bases and J shed 1 base, with 15 bases lying between them. The germline gives CDR1 MNHNS, CDR2 SASEGT. The CDR3 DNA is TGTGCCAGCAGTGAAGCAACCTACTCCCAGGCGAACACTGAAGCTTTCTTT. It specifies CASSEATYSQANTEAFF.

V usage is TRBV11-2 and J usage is TRBJ2-7, with 12 positions matching TRBD2. The length of the CDR3 is 14 residues. The germline CDR1 and CDR2 sequences are SGHAT and FQNNGV. The J segment lost 3 bases and the V segment lost 5 bases, leaving 2 bases of the junction unmatched. This chain's CDR3 is CASSPSGRVYEQYF. As DNA, the CDR3 is TGTGCCAGCAGCCCTAGCGGGAGGGTCTACGAGCAGTACTTC. The complete variable domain, with remaining parts taken from reference TRBV11-2 and TRBJ2-7, reads EAGVAQSPRYKIIEKRQSVAFWCNPISGHATLYWYQQILGQGPKLLIQFQNNGVVDDSQLPKDRFSAERLKGVDSTLKIQPAKLEDSAVYLCASSPSGRVYEQYFGPGTRLTVT.

The chain has TRBV2 and TRBJ1-4; the match to TRBD1 covers 7 bases. CDR3 length equals 19 residues. The ends lost 6 bases at V and 2 bases at J; junction bases unmatched: 18. Germline V CDR1 and CDR2: SNHLY, FYNNEI. Here the CDR3 reads CASSPPGTESWRTNEKLFF. CDR3 nucleotide sequence: TGTGCCAGCAGCCCCCCCGGGACAGAGTCCTGGCGGACTAATGAAAAACTGTTTTTT.

The chain joins TRBV5-1 to TRBJ1-1; the D is unclear. This CDR3 has 14 residues. The germline gives CDR1 SGHRS, CDR2 YFSETQ. Trimming took 4 bases from V and 4 from J, leaving 14 bases between them. CDR3 bases: TGCGCCAGCAGCATTTGGACCGAGGGCACTGAAGCTTTCTTT. It codes for CASSIWTEGTEAFF.

The rearrangement uses TRBV24-1 and TRBJ2-1; D possibly corresponds to TRBD2 (6 bases). The CDR3 contains 15 residues. The germline V and J ends were trimmed by 5 bases and 2 bases, with 12 bases remaining between them. Germline CDR1 is KGHDR and CDR2 is SFDVKD. CDR3 in amino acids: CATSGASDPYNEQFF. In DNA form, the CDR3 reads TGTGCCACCAGTGGCGCTAGCGACCCCTACAATGAGCAGTTCTTC.

On this clone itself: The sample contains more than one DNA sequence encoding this CDR3. DNA of the CDR3: TGTGCCAGCAGCCAAGTGGCGGGTTCTTACAATGAGCAGTTCTTC. This encodes CASSQVAGSYNEQFF. The gene calls are TRBV3-1 (or the pseudogene TRBV3-2) and TRBJ2-1; TRBD2 might be the D (5 bases). Germline CDR1 LGHDT, CDR2 YNNKEL (reference sequence). The V end lost 1 base, the J end lost 4 bases, and 11 bases lay between the germline ends. This CDR3 is 15 amino acids long.

This chain connects TRBV19 to TRBJ1-2; no clear D. Deletions cut 5 bases from V and 7 bases from J, with 14 bases between. The CDR3 runs to 13 residues. The germline V gene encodes CDR1 LNHDA and CDR2 SQIVND (reference sequence). DNA of the CDR3: TGTGCCAGTAGTTCCTACGGGAGGCTTGGCTACACCTTC. Its protein is CASSSYGRLGYTF.

V gene TRBV7-2 combines with J gene TRBJ2-1; D possibly corresponds to TRBD2 (5 bases). Looked up from germline, CDR1 is SGHTA and CDR2 is FQGNSA. The CDR3 runs to 14 residues. V was clipped by 4 bases and J by 4 bases, with 11 bases between them. CDR3 amino acids: CASSSRGSYNEQFF. In DNA, the CDR3 is TGTGCCAGCAGCTCTCGAGGGTCTTACAATGAGCAGTTCTTC.

Note on this clone: The final CDR3 position lacks the conserved phenylalanine or tryptophan, pointing to a likely read error. The DNA is left out, because the CDR3 cannot be placed on it with certainty; the CDR3 is given as TCRdb lists it. V gene TRBV5-1 combines with J gene TRBJ1-2; TRBD1, the table's D call, was not compared with the DNA. Looked up from germline, CDR1 is SGHRS and CDR2 is YFSETQ. The CDR3 spans 14 residues, counting both ends. This CDR3 is CASSPGTGLRWLHL.

The chain employs TRBV5-8 and TRBJ1-4; D gene unclear. The germline V gene encodes CDR1 SGHTS and CDR2 YDEGEE. CDR3 length: 12 residues. Trimming removed 2 bases from V and 11 bases from J, with 10 bases in between. The CDR3 DNA reads as TGTGCCAGCAGCTTCCTCCACGGGAAACTGTTTTTT. Encoded protein: CASSFLHGKLFF.

V gene TRBV6-5 combines with J gene TRBJ1-5, with a tentative D call TRBD1 (6 bases). This CDR3 has 15 residues. V was clipped by 5 bases and J by 2 bases, with 13 bases between them. The germline CDR1 and CDR2 sequences are MNHEY and SVGAGI. The DNA for the CDR3 is TGTGCCAGCAGTACCGGGACACTAGGCAATCAGCCCCAGCATTTT. Its translation: CASSTGTLGNQPQHF.

V is TRBV7-9 and J is TRBJ2-5; no firm D call. Trimming cost V 7 bases and J 2 bases, with 8 bases left between them. Germline CDR1 SEHNR, CDR2 FQNEAQ (reference sequence). The CDR3 spans 12 residues. CDR3 region: CASTLTQETQYF. The DNA of the CDR3 is TGTGCCAGCACCTTGACTCAAGAGACCCAGTACTTC.

V gene TRBV4-1 combines with J gene TRBJ1-5; TRBD1 matches at 7 bases. This CDR3 contains 17 residues. The germline V gene has CDR1 MGHRA and CDR2 YSYEKL. V gave up 1 base and J gave up 5 bases; unmatched junction bases: 11. In DNA form, the CDR3 reads TGCGCCAGCAGCCAAGGCAGACAGGGAGCGAGAGATCAGCCCCAGCATTTT. Translated, it gives CASSQGRQGARDQPQHF.

This chain joins TRBV18 and TRBJ1-3; TRBD1 aligns across 8 bases. The germline V gene has CDR1 KGHSH and CDR2 LQKENI. This CDR3 has 13 amino acids. V trimming: 3 bases; J trimming: 8 bases; junction bases outside the gene matches: 3. CDR3 sequence: CASSPGQEDTIYF. The DNA for the CDR3 is TGTGCCAGCTCACCGGGACAGGAGGACACCATATATTTT.